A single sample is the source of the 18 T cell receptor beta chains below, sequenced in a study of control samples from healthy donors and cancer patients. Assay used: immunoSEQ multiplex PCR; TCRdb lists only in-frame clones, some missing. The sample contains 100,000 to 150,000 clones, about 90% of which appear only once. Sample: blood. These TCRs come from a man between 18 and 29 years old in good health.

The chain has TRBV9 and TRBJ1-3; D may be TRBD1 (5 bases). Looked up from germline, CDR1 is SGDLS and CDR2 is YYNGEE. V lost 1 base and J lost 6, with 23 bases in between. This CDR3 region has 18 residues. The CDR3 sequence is CASSVTTRVGGGENTIYF. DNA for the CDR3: TGTGCCAGCAGCGTAACTACCCGCGTGGGGGGGGGAGAAAACACCATATATTTT.

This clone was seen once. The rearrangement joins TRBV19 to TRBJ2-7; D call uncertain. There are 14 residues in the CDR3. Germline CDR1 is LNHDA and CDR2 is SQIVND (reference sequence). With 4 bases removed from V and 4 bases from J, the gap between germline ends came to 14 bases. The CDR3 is CASSTDGWGYEQYF. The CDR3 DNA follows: TGTGCCAGTAGTACGGATGGATGGGGATACGAGCAGTACTTC.

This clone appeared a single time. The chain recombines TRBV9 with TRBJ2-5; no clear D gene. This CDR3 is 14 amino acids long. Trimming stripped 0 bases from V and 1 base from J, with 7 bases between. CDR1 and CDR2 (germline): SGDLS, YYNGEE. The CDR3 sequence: CASSVDGAQETQYF. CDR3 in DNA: TGTGCCAGCAGCGTAGATGGAGCCCAAGAGACCCAGTACTTC. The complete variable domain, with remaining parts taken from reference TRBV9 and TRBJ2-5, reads DSGVTQTPKHLITATGQRVTLRCSPRSGDLSVYWYQQSLDQGLQFLIQYYNGEERAKGNILERFSAQQFPDLHSELNLSSLELGDSALYFCASSVDGAQETQYFGPGTRLLVL.

The DNA of the CDR3 is TGTGCCAGCAGTGGTGGGACAGGGGGCGATGAGCAGTTCTTC. Translation: CASSGGTGGDEQFF. The chain recombines TRBV6-4 with TRBJ2-1; 12 positions agree with TRBD1. Germline values: CDR1 MRHNA, CDR2 SNTAGT. J lost 8 bases, V lost 4 bases, and 3 bases had no gene match. The CDR3 has 14 residues.

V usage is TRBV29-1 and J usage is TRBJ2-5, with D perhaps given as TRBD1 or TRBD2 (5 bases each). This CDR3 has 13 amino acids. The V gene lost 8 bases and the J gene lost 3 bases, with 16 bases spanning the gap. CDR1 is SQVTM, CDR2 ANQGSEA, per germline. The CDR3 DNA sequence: TGCAGCTCAGGGACCTTGGTGGAAGAGACCCAGTACTTC. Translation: CSSGTLVEETQYF.

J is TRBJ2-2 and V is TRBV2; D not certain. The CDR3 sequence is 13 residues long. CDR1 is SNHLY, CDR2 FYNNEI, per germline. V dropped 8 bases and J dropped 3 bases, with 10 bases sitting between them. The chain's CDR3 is CASRRTDTGELFF. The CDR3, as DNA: TGTGCCAGCCGTCGGACGGACACCGGGGAGCTGTTTTTT.

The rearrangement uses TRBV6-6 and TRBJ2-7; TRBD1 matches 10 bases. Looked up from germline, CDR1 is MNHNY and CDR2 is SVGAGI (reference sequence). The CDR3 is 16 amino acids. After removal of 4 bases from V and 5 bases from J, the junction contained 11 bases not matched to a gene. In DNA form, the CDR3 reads TGTGCCAGCAGTTTGCCGGGACAGGGGATTGGGGACGAGCAGTACTTC. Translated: CASSLPGQGIGDEQYF.

CDR3 sequence reads: CSSGTSGPSYNEQFF. DNA for the CDR3: TGCAGCTCAGGGACTAGCGGGCCCTCCTACAATGAGCAGTTCTTC. The chain links TRBV29-1 to TRBJ2-1; 12 positions agree with TRBD2. The germline CDR1 and CDR2 sequences are SQVTM and ANQGSEA. V lost 8 bases to trimming and J lost 0 bases; unmatched junction nucleotides: 5. CDR3 size: 15 residues.

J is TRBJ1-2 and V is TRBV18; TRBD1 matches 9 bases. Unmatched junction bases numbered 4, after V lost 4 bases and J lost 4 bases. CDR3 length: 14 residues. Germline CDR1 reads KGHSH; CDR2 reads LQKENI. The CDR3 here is CASSQDRGIYGYTF. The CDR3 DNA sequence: TGTGCCAGCTCACAGGACAGGGGAATCTATGGCTACACCTTC.

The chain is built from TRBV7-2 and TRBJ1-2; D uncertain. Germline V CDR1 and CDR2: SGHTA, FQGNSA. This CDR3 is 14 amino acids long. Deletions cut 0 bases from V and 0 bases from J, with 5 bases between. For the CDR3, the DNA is TGTGCCAGCAGCTTAGCAGGAACTAACTATGGCTACACCTTC. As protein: CASSLAGTNYGYTF.

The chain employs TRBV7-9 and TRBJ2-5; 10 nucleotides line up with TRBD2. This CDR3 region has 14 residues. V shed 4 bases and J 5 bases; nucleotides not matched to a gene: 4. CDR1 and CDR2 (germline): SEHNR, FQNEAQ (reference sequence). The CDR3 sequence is CASSSPGLAETQYF. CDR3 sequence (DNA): TGTGCCAGCAGCTCCCCGGGACTAGCGGAGACCCAGTACTTC.

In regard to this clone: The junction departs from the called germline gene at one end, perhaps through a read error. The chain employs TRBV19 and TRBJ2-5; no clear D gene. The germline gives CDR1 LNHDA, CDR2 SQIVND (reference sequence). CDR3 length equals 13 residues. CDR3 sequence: CASSIDAQKTQYF. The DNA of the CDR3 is TGTGCCAGTAGTATAGATGCCCAAAAGACCCAGTACTTC.

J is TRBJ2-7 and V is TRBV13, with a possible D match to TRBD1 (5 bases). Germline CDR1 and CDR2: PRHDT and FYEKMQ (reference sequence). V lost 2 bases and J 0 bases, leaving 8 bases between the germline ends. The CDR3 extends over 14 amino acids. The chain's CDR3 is CASSLQGSSYEQYF. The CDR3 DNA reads TGTGCCAGCAGCTTACAGGGAAGCTCCTACGAGCAGTACTTC. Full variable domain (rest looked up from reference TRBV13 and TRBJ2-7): AAGVIQSPRHLIKEKRETATLKCYPIPRHDTVYWYQQGPGQDPQFLISFYEKMQSDKGSIPDRFSAQQFSDYHSELNMSSLELGDSALYFCASSLQGSSYEQYFGPGTRLTVT.

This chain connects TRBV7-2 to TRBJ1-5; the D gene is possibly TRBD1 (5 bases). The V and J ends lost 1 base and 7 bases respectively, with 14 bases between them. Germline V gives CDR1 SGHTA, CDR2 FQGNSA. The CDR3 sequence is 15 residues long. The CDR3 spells CASSLGSQGRQPQHF. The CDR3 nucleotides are TGTGCCAGCAGCTTAGGGTCGCAGGGAAGGCAGCCCCAGCATTTT.

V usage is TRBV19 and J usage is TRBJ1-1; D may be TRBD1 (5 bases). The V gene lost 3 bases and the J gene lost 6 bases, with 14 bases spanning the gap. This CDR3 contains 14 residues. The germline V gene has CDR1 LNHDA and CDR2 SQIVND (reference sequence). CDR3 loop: CASSIVALGPEAFF. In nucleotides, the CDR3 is TGTGCCAGTAGTATTGTTGCGTTGGGGCCTGAAGCTTTCTTT.

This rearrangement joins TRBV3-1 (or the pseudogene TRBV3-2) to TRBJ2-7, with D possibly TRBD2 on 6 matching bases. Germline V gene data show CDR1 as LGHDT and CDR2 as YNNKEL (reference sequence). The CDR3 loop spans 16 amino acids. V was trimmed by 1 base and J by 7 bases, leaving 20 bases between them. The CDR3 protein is CASSQGSAAGGFEQYF. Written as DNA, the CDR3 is TGTGCCAGCAGCCAAGGTTCCGCCGCCGGGGGATTTGAGCAGTACTTC.

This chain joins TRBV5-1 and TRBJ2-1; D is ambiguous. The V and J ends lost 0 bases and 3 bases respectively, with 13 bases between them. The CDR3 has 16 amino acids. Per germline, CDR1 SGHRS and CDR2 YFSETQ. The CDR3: CASSLDRIDGYNEQFF. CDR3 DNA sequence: TGCGCCAGCAGCTTGGACAGAATCGACGGCTACAATGAGCAGTTCTTC. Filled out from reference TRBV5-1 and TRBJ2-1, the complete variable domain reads KAGVTQTPRYLIKTRGQQVTLSCSPISGHRSVSWYQQTPGQGLQFLFEYFSETQRNKGNFPGRFSGRQFSNSRSEMNVSTLELGDSALYLCASSLDRIDGYNEQFFGPGTRLTVL.

The CDR3 DNA sequence: TGTGCCAGCAGTCCTTATGTCGTCCAAGGGAGCACAGATACGCAGTATTTT. Protein sequence: CASSPYVVQGSTDTQYF. The V gene is TRBV27, the J gene TRBJ2-3; D not resolved. Trimming stripped 5 bases from V and 0 bases from J, with 18 bases between. The germline gives CDR1 MNHEY, CDR2 SMNVEV (reference sequence). The CDR3 is 17 residues long.